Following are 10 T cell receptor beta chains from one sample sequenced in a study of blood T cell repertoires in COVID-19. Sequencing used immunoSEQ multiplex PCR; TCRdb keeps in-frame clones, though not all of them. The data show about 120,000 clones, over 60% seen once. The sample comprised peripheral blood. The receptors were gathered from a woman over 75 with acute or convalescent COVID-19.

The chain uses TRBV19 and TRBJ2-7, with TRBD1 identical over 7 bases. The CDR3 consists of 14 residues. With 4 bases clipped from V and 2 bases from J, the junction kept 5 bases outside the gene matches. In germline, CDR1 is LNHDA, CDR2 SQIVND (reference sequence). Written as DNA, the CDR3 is TGTGCCAGTAGTACCACAGGGGTCCCCTACGAGCAGTACTTC. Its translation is CASSTTGVPYEQYF.

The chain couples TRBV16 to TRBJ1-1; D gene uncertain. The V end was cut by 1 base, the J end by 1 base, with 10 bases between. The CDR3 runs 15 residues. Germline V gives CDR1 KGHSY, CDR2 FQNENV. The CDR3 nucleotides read TGTGCCAGCAGCCAATTTGGCCACCCGAACACTGAAGCTTTCTTT. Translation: CASSQFGHPNTEAFF.

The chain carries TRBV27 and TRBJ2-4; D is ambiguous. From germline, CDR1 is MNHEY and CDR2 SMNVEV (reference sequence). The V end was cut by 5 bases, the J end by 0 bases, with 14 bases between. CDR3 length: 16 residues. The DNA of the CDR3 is TGTGCCAGCAGTGAAATTTACAAGATAGCCAAAAACATTCAGTACTTC. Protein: CASSEIYKIAKNIQYF.

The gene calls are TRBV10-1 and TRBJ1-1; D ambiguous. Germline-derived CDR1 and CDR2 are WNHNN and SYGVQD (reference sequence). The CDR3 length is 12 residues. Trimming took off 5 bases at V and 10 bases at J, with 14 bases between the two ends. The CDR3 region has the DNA TGCGCCAGCAGTCGGGATCGTACGGGAGCTTTCTTT. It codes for CASSRDRTGAFF.

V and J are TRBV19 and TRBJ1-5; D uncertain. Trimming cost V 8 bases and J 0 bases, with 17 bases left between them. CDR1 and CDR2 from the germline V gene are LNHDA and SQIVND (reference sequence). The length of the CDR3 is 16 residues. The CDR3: CASSATGPSSNQPQHF. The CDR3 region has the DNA TGTGCCAGTTCGGCAACGGGTCCCTCTAGCAATCAGCCCCAGCATTTT.

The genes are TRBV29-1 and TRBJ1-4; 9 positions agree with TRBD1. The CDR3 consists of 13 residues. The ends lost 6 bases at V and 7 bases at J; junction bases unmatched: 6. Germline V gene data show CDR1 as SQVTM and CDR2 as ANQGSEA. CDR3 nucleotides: TGCAGCGTCGCAACAGGGGGCGTTGAAAAACTGTTTTTT. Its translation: CSVATGGVEKLFF.

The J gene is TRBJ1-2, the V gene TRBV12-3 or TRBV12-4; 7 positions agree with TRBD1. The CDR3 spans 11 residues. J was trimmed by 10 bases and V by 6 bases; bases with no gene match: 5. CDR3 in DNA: TGTGCCAGCAGCTGGGGACAGTCCTACACCTTC. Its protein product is CASSWGQSYTF.

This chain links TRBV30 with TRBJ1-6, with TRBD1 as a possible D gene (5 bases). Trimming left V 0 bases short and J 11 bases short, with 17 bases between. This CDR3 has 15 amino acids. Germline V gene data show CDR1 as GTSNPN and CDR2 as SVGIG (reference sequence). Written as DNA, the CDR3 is TGTGCCTGGAGTGTAACGGGGGGGATAAGGGCACCCCTCCACTTT. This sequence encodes CAWSVTGGIRAPLHF.

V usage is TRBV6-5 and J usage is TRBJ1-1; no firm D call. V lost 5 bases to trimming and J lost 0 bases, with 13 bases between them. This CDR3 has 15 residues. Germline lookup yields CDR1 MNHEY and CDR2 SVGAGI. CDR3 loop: CASSPRKSVNTEAFF. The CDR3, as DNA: TGTGCCAGCAGTCCCCGGAAGAGCGTGAACACTGAAGCTTTCTTT.

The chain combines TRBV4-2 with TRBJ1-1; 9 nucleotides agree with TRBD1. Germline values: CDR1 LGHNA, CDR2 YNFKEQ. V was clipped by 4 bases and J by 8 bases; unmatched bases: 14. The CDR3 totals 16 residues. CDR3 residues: CASSPGQGSFPTEAFF. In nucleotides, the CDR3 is TGTGCCAGCAGCCCCGGACAGGGGTCGTTCCCCACCGAAGCTTTCTTT.